This T cell receptor (beta chain) comes out of a study (dated 2022 in TCRdb). TCR beta chain repertoires were profiled by survey-level sequencing on the immunoSEQ platform. The authors' analysis ran thus. CDR3 amino acid length spectratypes and V-J pairing frequencies were compared, and repertoire diversity was measured with the inverse Simpson index. Clonotypes specific to SARS-CoV-2, CMV, influenza A and EBV were annotated by matching TCR beta CDR3 sequences against VDJdb. Imported from immuneACCESS, the table was reduced by TCRdb to in-frame sequences with V and J called. These copies leave out some clones; in studies compared against another copy, an unresolved V gene accounts for under half, and the cause of the remainder is not known. The V and J calls and clone size come from that table; D and trimming were worked out from the DNA. The sample table records approximately 70,000 clones; 93% of these occur just once. The biggest ten clones account for roughly 4.6% of the sample.

Here is what the overall study found, with its caveats: Further investigation, including longitudinal sampling and assessment of a control group, is stated by the authors to be required.

By its share of the sample, this clone is medium-sized (0.01 to 0.1%). The specificity of this receptor is unknown. No base-level quality is on record; no much larger clone is a single base apart. Per the germline V gene (reference sequence), MNHEY is the CDR1 and SMNVEV is the CDR2. The CDR3 starts with the cysteine, ends with the phenylalanine, and has 16 residues. Kept here is only the CDR3 DNA, which spans 48 bases and is read in frame from base 1. V drops 2 bases and J drops 4 bases, leaving 17 bases in between. PBMCs were separated from peripheral blood, and TCR beta sequencing was performed on genomic DNA obtained from unsorted PBMCs.

The clonotype comes from a man in his forties or fifties with rheumatoid arthritis. The sample consisted of PBMCs. The chain is encoded by TRBV27 joined to TRBJ1-1; the D gene is not confidently resolved. The sequenced DNA is TGTGCCAGCAGTTTAGTGGCAGTGAACACCATCACTGAAGCTTTCTTT. Translation gives CASSLVAVNTITEAFF.